What follows are 31 T cell receptor beta chains derived from one specimen sequenced in a study of T cells after somatic rescue of genetic block. The table came from immunoSEQ multiplex PCR; TCRdb's copy has only in-frame clones and leaves some out. The sample lists 110,000 or so clones, approximately 90% occurring once. The sample comprised peripheral blood mononuclear cells (PBMCs). The receptors derive from a young woman.

V and J are TRBV7-3 and TRBJ2-1; TRBD1 is a possible D gene (5 bases). This CDR3 is 13 amino acids long. The germline gives CDR1 SGHTA, CDR2 FQGTGA. V lost 5 bases and J lost 6, with 11 bases in between. The CDR3: CASSIDRSNEQFF. As DNA, the CDR3 is TGTGCCAGCAGCATAGACAGAAGCAATGAGCAGTTCTTC.

The gene calls are TRBV6-5 and TRBJ1-2; 7 bases agree with TRBD1. The germline CDR1 and CDR2 sequences are MNHEY and SVGAGI. This CDR3 has 13 residues. Trimming cost V 6 bases and J 7 bases; bases outside gene matches: 8. CDR3: CASSPTGVGGYTF. The DNA for the CDR3 is TGTGCCAGCAGCCCTACAGGGGTAGGTGGCTACACCTTC.

This sequence joins TRBV19 and TRBJ2-5; TRBD2 is a possible D gene (7 bases). This CDR3 has 14 residues. Looked up from germline, CDR1 is LNHDA and CDR2 is SQIVND (reference sequence). The germline V and J ends were trimmed by 3 bases and 6 bases, with 14 bases remaining between them. CDR3 in DNA: TGTGCCAGTAGTATCGAGGGGGGGGCGAAGACCCAGTACTTC. Protein product: CASSIEGGAKTQYF.

The chain has TRBV18 and TRBJ1-1, with 10 bases aligning to TRBD1. The germline CDR1 and CDR2 sequences are KGHSH and LQKENI. J gave up 5 bases and V 0 bases, and 6 bases lay outside the gene matches. CDR3 length equals 16 residues. CDR3 protein: CASSPPPDRGLTEAFF. CDR3 DNA sequence: TGTGCCAGCTCACCACCCCCAGACAGGGGGCTGACTGAAGCTTTCTTT.

The V and J genes are TRBV7-6 and TRBJ2-2; the match to TRBD1 covers 7 bases. This CDR3 comprises 17 residues. The V segment lost 1 base and the J segment 4 bases; nucleotides outside the gene matches: 9. CDR1 and CDR2 from the germline V gene are SGHVS and FNYEAQ. CDR3 sequence (DNA): TGTGCCAGCAGCTTAGTCCCCGAGGGGGCGGCCACCGGGGAGCTGTTTTTT. Translating gives CASSLVPEGAATGELFF.

This chain uses TRBV7-9 with TRBJ1-5; D perhaps matches TRBD1 (5 bases). This CDR3 comprises 16 residues. In germline, CDR1 is SEHNR, CDR2 FQNEAQ (reference sequence). Deletions cut 4 bases from V and 6 bases from J, with 19 bases between. The CDR3 DNA is TGTGCCAGCAGCTCCCACCGGACAAAAGGTAGTCAGCCCCAGCATTTT. It codes for CASSSHRTKGSQPQHF.

This clone was recorded only once. The V gene is TRBV5-1, the J gene TRBJ2-7, with TRBD1 as a possible D gene (5 bases). CDR3 length: 15 amino acids. Per germline, CDR1 SGHRS and CDR2 YFSETQ. Deletions cut 3 bases from V and 0 bases from J, with 13 bases between. CDR3 region: CASSSGYRTSYEQYF. CDR3 nucleotide sequence: TGCGCCAGCAGCTCAGGGTACAGGACCTCCTACGAGCAGTACTTC. Full variable domain (rest looked up from reference TRBV5-1 and TRBJ2-7): KAGVTQTPRYLIKTRGQQVTLSCSPISGHRSVSWYQQTPGQGLQFLFEYFSETQRNKGNFPGRFSGRQFSNSRSEMNVSTLELGDSALYLCASSSGYRTSYEQYFGPGTRLTVT.

V is TRBV20-1 and J is TRBJ2-3, with D hard to call. The germline V gene encodes CDR1 DFQATT and CDR2 SNEGSKA (reference sequence). Trimming removed 3 bases from V and 5 bases from J, with 6 bases in between. CDR3 size: 11 residues. CDR3 sequence: CSASKVDTQYF. The CDR3 DNA follows: TGCAGTGCTAGCAAAGTAGATACGCAGTATTTT.

The genes are TRBV10-3 and TRBJ2-3; 8 nucleotides match TRBD2. Germline values: CDR1 ENHRY, CDR2 SYGVKD. The CDR3 runs to 15 residues. Losses at the gene ends were 6 bases for V and 6 bases for J; bases not matched to a gene: 11. CDR3 protein: CAIRVWRGAADTQYF. The CDR3, as DNA: TGTGCCATCAGGGTCTGGCGGGGGGCCGCCGATACGCAGTATTTT.

This clone came up a few times. This chain joins TRBV6-4 and TRBJ2-3, with 10 bases lining up with TRBD1. The V segment lost 2 bases and the J segment 4 bases; nucleotides outside the gene matches: 0. Looked up from germline, CDR1 is MRHNA and CDR2 is SNTAGT. This CDR3 spans 14 amino acids. CDR3 sequence: CASSDGTGADTQYF. The CDR3 region has the DNA TGTGCCAGCAGTGACGGGACAGGGGCAGATACGCAGTATTTT.

The chain uses TRBV30 and TRBJ2-1, with a tentative D call TRBD1 (5 bases). Germline CDR1 is GTSNPN and CDR2 is SVGIG (reference sequence). The V and J ends lost 7 bases and 10 bases respectively, with 11 bases between them. The CDR3 is made up of 10 amino acids. DNA of the CDR3: TGTGCCTCCCGTGGGGCAGAGCAGTTCTTC. This translates into CASRGAEQFF.

The V and J genes are TRBV29-1 and TRBJ1-5; D remains unclear. V dropped 4 bases and J dropped 7 bases, with 23 bases sitting between them. The CDR3 covers 16 residues. Germline V gives CDR1 SQVTM, CDR2 ANQGSEA. The CDR3 DNA follows: TGCAGCGTTGTGTTAGCTCGGTCCCAATTTCCACAGCCCCAGCATTTT. Translation: CSVVLARSQFPQPQHF. Full variable domain (rest looked up from reference TRBV29-1 and TRBJ1-5): SAVISQKPSRDICQRGTSLTIQCQVDSQVTMMFWYRQQPGQSLTLIATANQGSEATYESGFVIDKFPISRPNLTFSTLTVSNMSPEDSSIYLCSVVLARSQFPQPQHFGDGTRLSIL.

J is TRBJ2-2 and V is TRBV5-4, with D perhaps being TRBD1 or TRBD2 (5 bases each). Germline-derived CDR1 and CDR2 are SGHNT and YYREEE (reference sequence). V lost 5 bases, J lost 6 bases, and 8 bases lay in between. This CDR3 contains 12 residues. In DNA form, the CDR3 reads TGTGCCAGCAGGGTGGGACCCGGGGAGCTGTTTTTT. Translation gives CASRVGPGELFF.

The chain combines TRBV6-5 with TRBJ2-7, with 12 bases fitting TRBD2. The V gene end was trimmed by 6 bases and the J gene end by 4 bases; junction bases not matched to a gene: 1. The CDR3 loop spans 13 amino acids. Germline V gene lookup returns CDR1 MNHEY and CDR2 SVGAGI. The CDR3 sequence is CASRGLAGYEQYF. The DNA of the CDR3 is TGTGCCAGCAGGGGACTAGCGGGTTACGAGCAGTACTTC.

This clone was seen once. This sequence joins TRBV12-2 and TRBJ1-2; the table's TRBD1 call for D was not verified on the DNA. TRBV12-2 is termed a pseudogene. This CDR3 is 19 amino acids long. The CDR3 DNA sequence: TGTGCAAGTCGCTTAGTAGCCGTCAACGGACAGGGCCCTAACTATGGCTACACCTTC. Translated: CASRLVAVNGQGPNYGYTF.

On this clone itself: The junction does not match germline at one end; this may be a read error. The rearrangement uses TRBV5-8 and TRBJ1-5; D unclear. CDR3 size: 11 residues. In germline, CDR1 is SGHTS, CDR2 YDEGEE. The CDR3 region has the DNA TGTGCCAGCAGCTTGGTCGCCCCTTTACCATTT. Encoded protein: CASSLVAPLPF.

This rearrangement joins TRBV29-1 to TRBJ2-7; D is perhaps TRBD2 (6 bases). The CDR3 consists of 14 residues. V lost 2 bases and J 0 bases, leaving 11 bases between the germline ends. Germline CDR1 is SQVTM and CDR2 is ANQGSEA. The CDR3 spells CSVEIPGSSYEQYF. The CDR3, as DNA: TGCAGCGTTGAAATACCCGGGAGCTCCTACGAGCAGTACTTC.

V usage is TRBV18 and J usage is TRBJ2-1, with D hard to call. Germline CDR1 KGHSH, CDR2 LQKENI. This CDR3 contains 14 residues. V gave up 6 bases and J gave up 0 bases, with 9 bases separating them. CDR3: CASSDRSSYNEQFF. The CDR3 DNA follows: TGTGCCAGCTCTGACCGATCCTCCTACAATGAGCAGTTCTTC.

This clone was counted once. The V gene is TRBV5-4, the J gene TRBJ1-1; D unclear. Germline CDR1 SGHNT, CDR2 YYREEE (reference sequence). The V end lost 5 bases, the J end lost 6 bases, and 17 bases lay between the germline ends. The CDR3 has 14 amino acids. The DNA of the CDR3 is TGTGCCAGCAGTTTTCAGTCGCTGGGCCCTGAAGCTTTCTTT. Protein sequence: CASSFQSLGPEAFF.

The chain has TRBV5-1 and TRBJ2-1; 8 bases agree with TRBD1. The CDR3 is 13 residues long. The V gene's germline CDR1 is SGHRS and CDR2 YFSETQ. The ends lost 5 bases at V and 10 bases at J; junction bases unmatched: 8. The CDR3 DNA is TGCGCCAGCAGTCGCGCCGGGACAGGCGAGCAGTTCTTC. It codes for CASSRAGTGEQFF.

The chain recombines TRBV9 with TRBJ2-5; 11 bases line up with TRBD2. This CDR3 has 14 amino acids. The germline V gene encodes CDR1 SGDLS and CDR2 YYNGEE. The V segment lost 4 bases and the J segment 9 bases; nucleotides outside the gene matches: 8. This CDR3 is CASSRTSGSGSQYF. Here the CDR3 DNA reads TGTGCCAGCAGCCGGACTAGCGGGTCAGGGTCCCAGTACTTC.

This chain joins TRBV2 and TRBJ2-3, with D tentatively TRBD2 (6 bases). Germline V lookup: CDR1 SNHLY, CDR2 FYNNEI. The CDR3 contains 15 residues. The V and J ends lost 8 bases and 5 bases respectively, with 20 bases between them. The CDR3 DNA reads TGTGCCAGCCCCCGCGGACCGGCAGCGGGAGATACGCAGTATTTT. Its protein product is CASPRGPAAGDTQYF.

The chain combines TRBV5-4 with TRBJ2-3, with 10 bases matching TRBD2. This CDR3 is built from 16 residues. Per the germline V gene, CDR1 is SGHNT and CDR2 is YYREEE (reference sequence). After removal of 2 bases from V and 15 bases from J, the junction contained 18 bases not matched to a gene. The CDR3 DNA reads TGTGCCAGCAGCTTAGGGGCCCTAGCGGGGGCCCGCGGAATTTATTTT. Encoded protein: CASSLGALAGARGIYF.

This rearrangement joins TRBV18 to TRBJ1-2; tentatively, D is TRBD1 (6 bases). Deletions cut 6 bases from V and 6 bases from J, with 14 bases between. CDR3 size: 13 residues. CDR1 and CDR2 (germline): KGHSH, LQKENI. The CDR3, as DNA: TGTGCCAGCTCGCCTGGACAGCTACATGGCTACACCTTC. It yields the protein CASSPGQLHGYTF.

The V and J genes are TRBV6-9 and TRBJ2-7, with D uncertain. CDR3 length: 13 residues. From germline, CDR1 is MNHGY and CDR2 SVAAGI. Trimming cost V 3 bases and J 3 bases, with 9 bases left between them. CDR3 in amino acids: CASSYPQVYEQYF. CDR3 sequence (DNA): TGTGCCAGCAGTTACCCACAAGTCTACGAGCAGTACTTC.

V and J are TRBV7-3 and TRBJ1-2, with TRBD1 as a possible D gene (5 bases). The CDR3 runs 12 residues. Trimming took 4 bases from V and 9 from J, leaving 12 bases between them. From germline, CDR1 is SGHTA and CDR2 FQGTGA. Here the CDR3 reads CASSSQGTRYTF. The CDR3 DNA is TGTGCCAGCAGCTCTCAGGGTACTCGCTACACCTTC.

The V gene is TRBV7-2, the J gene TRBJ1-3; D perhaps matches TRBD1 (5 bases). The V and J ends lost 5 bases and 7 bases respectively, with 12 bases between them. This CDR3 is built from 13 residues. Looked up from germline, CDR1 is SGHTA and CDR2 is FQGNSA. CDR3: CASSPWGRNTIYF. The CDR3, as DNA: TGTGCCAGCAGCCCTTGGGGGAGGAACACCATATATTTT.

J is TRBJ1-2 and V is TRBV10-3; 8 bases align to TRBD1. Germline CDR1 is ENHRY and CDR2 is SYGVKD. After removal of 4 bases from V and 2 bases from J, the junction contained 0 bases not matched to a gene. The CDR3 is 13 residues long. The CDR3 bases are TGTGCCATCAGTGGGACAGGGAACTATGGCTACACCTTC. The encoded protein is CAISGTGNYGYTF.

This clone was detected only a few times. The rearrangement links TRBV19 to TRBJ2-1, with D possibly matching TRBD1 (6 bases). The germline V and J ends were trimmed by 6 bases and 2 bases, with 14 bases remaining between them. There are 15 residues in the CDR3. CDR1 is LNHDA, CDR2 SQIVND, per germline (reference sequence). CDR3: CASRLPGEPYNEQFF. The CDR3 region has the DNA TGTGCCAGTAGGCTTCCAGGGGAACCCTACAATGAGCAGTTCTTC.

This clone was seen once. The chain joins TRBV6-6 to TRBJ2-7; TRBD2 matches 11 bases. The CDR3 is made up of 14 amino acids. CDR1 MNHNY and CDR2 SVGAGI come from the germline V gene (reference sequence). With V trimmed by 5 bases and J by 6 bases, 6 bases remained unmatched. The CDR3 loop reads CASSRGTSGREQYF. DNA for the CDR3: TGTGCCAGCAGTCGCGGGACTAGCGGTCGCGAGCAGTACTTC.

This clone was detected once. V usage is TRBV5-1 and J usage is TRBJ2-7; 12 bases match TRBD2. V was clipped by 3 bases and J by 7 bases; unmatched bases: 8. The CDR3 runs to 15 residues. CDR1 is SGHRS and CDR2 is YFSETQ in the germline V gene. CDR3 bases: TGCGCCAGCAGCTCCTCACTAGCGGGGGGTCAAGAGCAGTACTTC. Translating gives CASSSSLAGGQEQYF.